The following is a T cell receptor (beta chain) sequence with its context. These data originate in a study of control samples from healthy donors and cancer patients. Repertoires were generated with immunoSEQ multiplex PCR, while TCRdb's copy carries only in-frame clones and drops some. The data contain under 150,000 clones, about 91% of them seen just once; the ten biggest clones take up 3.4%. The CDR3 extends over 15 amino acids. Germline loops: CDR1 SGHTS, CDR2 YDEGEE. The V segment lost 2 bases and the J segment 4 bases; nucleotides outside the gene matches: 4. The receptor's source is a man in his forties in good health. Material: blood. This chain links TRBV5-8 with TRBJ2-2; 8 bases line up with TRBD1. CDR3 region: CASSLWTGPTGELFF. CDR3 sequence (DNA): TGTGCCAGCAGCTTATGGACAGGGCCCACCGGGGAGCTGTTTTTT.